This T cell receptor (beta chain) was observed in a study of OX40 agonist ivuxolimab in advanced cancers. The data were produced by immunoSEQ multiplex PCR, yet TCRdb's version contains in-frame clones alone and is incomplete. This sample has approximately 90,000 clones, with less than 95% found just once. Trimming took off 6 bases at V and 6 bases at J, with 11 bases between the two ends. This CDR3 has 12 amino acids. In germline, CDR1 is MGHDK, CDR2 SYGVNS. The source material was CD4+ or CD8+ T cells sorted from blood, sampled in a trial of the OX40 agonist ivuxolimab. The origin of this receptor is an adult with an advanced solid tumor such as melanoma, head and neck, liver or kidney cancer. The chain is built from TRBV25-1 and TRBJ1-1; no firm D call. CDR3 loop: CASRPGWAEAFF. CDR3 bases: TGTGCCAGCAGGCCGGGTTGGGCTGAAGCTTTCTTT.